These T cell receptor beta chains were read from a single sample in a study of OX40 agonist ivuxolimab in advanced cancers. Sequencing was performed with immunoSEQ multiplex PCR; in TCRdb, only in-frame clones are kept and a portion is missing. This table holds about 66,000 clones, roughly four fifths found once. Here the sequenced sample was CD4+ or CD8+ T cells sorted from blood, taken in a trial of the OX40 agonist ivuxolimab. Receptors originate from an adult with an advanced solid tumor such as melanoma, head and neck, liver or kidney cancer. Each CDR3 is given with its conserved first and last residue. The order of the fields is V gene, D gene, J gene, clone size, CDR3 DNA, CDR3 protein. A D gene is named only where the DNA matches it firmly. Clone size is not always given. Where it is, it says once, few, many or a class for expanded clones.

>TRBV5-4|TRBD2|TRBJ2-1|NA
TGTGCCAGCAGGGCTCGGGGGGATTTCTACAATGAGCAGTTCTTC
CASRARGDFYNEQFF
>TRBV11-2|TRBD2|TRBJ2-2|NA
TGTGCCAGCAGCTTAGTAACGGGAGGGCCGACCACCGGGGAGCTGTTTTTT
CASSLVTGGPTTGELFF
>TRBV11-3|NA|TRBJ2-7|NA
TGTGCCAGCAGCAGCCCGACAGATTCGGGATACGAGCAGTACTTC
CASSSPTDSGYEQYF
>TRBV5-4|NA|TRBJ1-3|NA
TGTGCCAGCAGCTTTCAGGGAATCGCTGGAAACACCATATATTTT
CASSFQGIAGNTIYF
>TRBV9|TRBD2|TRBJ2-2|NA
TGTGCCAGCAGCGCCCGCCCCGGGAGGGACACCGGGGAGCTGTTTTTT
CASSARPGRDTGELFF
>TRBV10-2|TRBD2|TRBJ2-2|NA
TGCGCCAGCAGTGAGGCCAGTTTTGGGACTAGTTTTACCGGGGAGCTGTTTTTT
CASSEASFGTSFTGELFF
>TRBV14|NA|TRBJ2-1|NA
TGTGCCAGCAGCCAAGGGATAGCGTTCACGGCCTTTTACAATGAGCAGTTCTTC
CASSQGIAFTAFYNEQFF
>TRBV10-3|TRBD2|TRBJ2-1|NA
TGTGCCATCAGTGAAACCAAGGGACTAGGAAGAACCGATGAGCAGTTCTTC
CAISETKGLGRTDEQFF
>TRBV6-6|NA|TRBJ2-7|NA
TGTGCCAGCAGAAGGGACGGATACGAGCAGTACTTC
CASRRDGYEQYF
>TRBV7-6|NA|TRBJ2-1|few
TGTGCCAGCAGCTTAGGAGGGAGCCCCTACAATGAGCAGTTCTTC
CASSLGGSPYNEQFF
>TRBV9|NA|TRBJ2-3|NA
TGTGCCAGCACAGCGGACGCGGGAAAGGGACCGCAGTATTTT
CASTADAGKGPQYF
>TRBV15|NA|TRBJ1-4|NA
TGTGCCACCAGCAGAGATAAGGGAGAACTGTTTTTT
CATSRDKGELFF
>TRBV11-1|TRBD1|TRBJ1-4|NA
TGTGCCAGCAGCCTCCAGGGGGCAACTAATGAAAAACTGTTTTTT
CASSLQGATNEKLFF
>TRBV7-6|NA|TRBJ2-7|NA
TGTGCCAGCAGCTTATTGCATCCCTACGAGCAGTACTTC
CASSLLHPYEQYF
>TRBV2|NA|TRBJ2-1|once
TGTGCCAGCAGACGGGACGGGTACAACTACAATGAGCAGTTCTTC
CASRRDGYNYNEQFF
>TRBV6-1|TRBD2|TRBJ2-1|few
TGTGCCAGCAGTGGAGTGACTAGCGGGACGTTCTACAATGAGCAGTTCTTC
CASSGVTSGTFYNEQFF
>TRBV6-6|NA|TRBJ1-5|NA
TGTGCCAGCAGTTACTCGAAGGGAACTGAGTTTCAGCCCCAGCATTTT
CASSYSKGTEFQPQHF
>TRBV11-2|TRBD2|TRBJ2-1|NA
TGTGCCAGCAGCCCCACTAGCGGGGGAAATGAGCAGTTCTTC
CASSPTSGGNEQFF
>TRBV6-1|NA|TRBJ2-7|NA
TGTGCCAGCAGGGGTACTCTTAACGAGCAGTACTTC
CASRGTLNEQYF
>TRBV5-4|NA|TRBJ1-1|NA
TGTGCCAGCAGCTATAGACAGTTTGAAGCTTTCTTT
CASSYRQFEAFF
>TRBV19|TRBD1|TRBJ1-5|few
TGTGCCAGTAGGCCACAGGGGACTCAGCCCCAGCATTTT
CASRPQGTQPQHF
>TRBV21-1|NA|TRBJ2-1|NA
TGTGCCAGCAGCCTCCGGACTAGCGGGAGAGTCCGTGAGCAGTTCTTC
CASSLRTSGRVREQFF
>TRBV2|TRBD2|TRBJ2-1|NA
TGTGCCAGCAGTTTTAGCGGGAGGGCCCCCTACAATGAGCAGTTCTTC
CASSFSGRAPYNEQFF
>TRBV2|NA|TRBJ1-5|few
TGTGCCAGCAGGAACAGGGAGGGTAATCAGCCCCAGCATTTT
CASRNREGNQPQHF
>TRBV19|TRBD2|TRBJ2-7|once
TGTGCCACCGGAACAAGGGTAGGACTAGCGGGGGCCTACGAGCAGTACTTC
CATGTRVGLAGAYEQYF
>TRBV19|NA|TRBJ1-2|NA
TGTGCCAGTAGTATACAAGGGTCATCGGGCTATGGCTACACCTTC
CASSIQGSSGYGYTF
>TRBV7-9|NA|TRBJ1-1|NA
TGTGCCAGCAGCTTATATCCGGGTAACACTGAAGCTTTCTTT
CASSLYPGNTEAFF
>TRBV10-3|NA|TRBJ2-7|NA
TGTGCCATCAGTGAGAAGGCGAGAGGTACCTACGAGCAGTACTTC
CAISEKARGTYEQYF
>TRBV7-2|NA|TRBJ2-7|NA
TGTGCCAGCAGCCCCGCGCGGTGGGAGCGATCCTACGAGCAGTACTTC
CASSPARWERSYEQYF
>TRBV6-5|NA|TRBJ1-4|NA
TGTGCCAGCAGTTATGGGCAGGGGAGAGCGGAACTGTTTTTT
CASSYGQGRAELFF
>TRBV4-2|NA|TRBJ1-3|NA
TGTGCCAGCAGCCAAGATCCGGCCAGGGACCCCTTCGGAAACACCATATATTTT
CASSQDPARDPFGNTIYF
>TRBV28|NA|TRBJ2-5|NA
TGTGCCACCACAGACCAAGAGACCCAGTACTTC
CATTDQETQYF
>TRBV7-6|NA|TRBJ2-3|NA
TGTGCCAGCAGCGGAATAGGGGCAGATACGCAGTATTTT
CASSGIGADTQYF
>TRBV27|NA|TRBJ2-7|NA
TGTGCCAGCAGTCCAAGCAGGGGCCCCTACGAGCAGTACTTC
CASSPSRGPYEQYF
>TRBV12-5|NA|TRBJ2-2|NA
TGTGCTAGTGGCCAAACCGTATCTCAGAACACCGGGGAGCTGTTTTTT
CASGQTVSQNTGELFF
>TRBV28|NA|TRBJ2-3|NA
TGTGCCAGCAGTTCCGGGGCAACAGATACGCAGTATTTT
CASSSGATDTQYF
>TRBV27|NA|TRBJ2-5|once
TGTGCCAGCAGTTTAAACTCGGCAGTTCAAGAGACCCAGTACTTC
CASSLNSAVQETQYF
>TRBV2|NA|TRBJ2-7|few
TGTGCCAGCAGTGAAGCAAGGAGGGCGGTTAACGAGCAGTACTTC
CASSEARRAVNEQYF
>TRBV19|TRBD1|TRBJ2-7|NA
TGTGCCAGTACCCCGGACAGGGGCGACTCCTACGAGCAGTACTTC
CASTPDRGDSYEQYF
>TRBV7-2|TRBD2|TRBJ2-1|NA
TGTGCCAGCAGCTTTAGCGGGGGAGGGGGGAATGAGCAGTTCTTC
CASSFSGGGGNEQFF
>TRBV7-2|NA|TRBJ1-5|NA
TGTGCCAGCAGCTTAGGGACAGCAAGGGATAGCAATCAGCCCCAGCATTTT
CASSLGTARDSNQPQHF
>TRBV9|NA|TRBJ2-1|NA
TGTGCCAGCAGCGGGACTGTTACCTCCTACAATGAGCAGTTCTTC
CASSGTVTSYNEQFF
>TRBV6-5|NA|TRBJ2-1|NA
TGTGCCAGCAGTTACGAAGCGGACCCCTACAATGAGCAGTTCTTC
CASSYEADPYNEQFF
>TRBV29-1|TRBD2|TRBJ2-7|NA
TGCAGCGTTGAAGAGTTTAGCGGGAAGCACTACGAGCAGTACTTC
CSVEEFSGKHYEQYF
>TRBV29-1|NA|TRBJ1-2|NA
TGCAGCGTTGTCCTATTGTTCGGTGGCTACACCTTC
CSVVLLFGGYTF
>TRBV7-8|TRBD2|TRBJ2-7|NA
TGTGCCAGCAGCTTAAGGACTAGCGGGACTTACGAGCAGTACTTC
CASSLRTSGTYEQYF
>TRBV14|TRBD1|TRBJ2-7|NA
TGTGCCAGCAGCCAAGATCAAAGGAGATCGGGCAGGGGGTACTACGAGCAGTACTTC
CASSQDQRRSGRGYYEQYF
>TRBV19|TRBD2|TRBJ2-1|NA
TGTGCCAGTACCCCACGGCGACTAGCCTCCTACAATGAGCAGTTCTTC
CASTPRRLASYNEQFF
>TRBV18|NA|TRBJ1-2|NA
TGTGCCAGCTCACCGGAGGGGGGACGCTACACCTTC
CASSPEGGRYTF
>TRBV15|TRBD2|TRBJ2-1|NA
TGTGCCACCAGCAGAGATCTGGCGGGAGGGTCAAATGAGCAGTTCTTC
CATSRDLAGGSNEQFF
>TRBV19|NA|TRBJ2-5|NA
TGTGCCAGTAGTATACAAGAGACCCAGTACTTC
CASSIQETQYF
>TRBV11-1|NA|TRBJ2-1|NA
TGTGCCAGCAGTGAAAATACTGGCGGTTACAATGAGCAGTTCTTC
CASSENTGGYNEQFF
>TRBV10-1|TRBD2|TRBJ2-5|NA
TGCGCCAGCAGTCAGCGGGAGTACCAAGAGACCCAGTACTTC
CASSQREYQETQYF
>TRBV1|NA|TRBJ2-1|once
TGCACCAGCAGCCCGGGACTAGCGGGAGATTTTAGTTACAATGAGCAGTTCTTC
CTSSPGLAGDFSYNEQFF